Shown below are 32 T cell receptor beta chains from a single sample sequenced in a study of blood T cell repertoires in COVID-19. Data came from immunoSEQ multiplex PCR; TCRdb stores just in-frame clones and leaves some out. The sample lists over 400,000 clones, 80% to 90% seen once, with approximately 3.2% in the top ten. The sequenced sample consisted of peripheral blood. All receptors come from a human donor in a cohort sampled during active COVID-19.

In the case of this clone: The same CDR3 also results from other DNA sequences found in this sample. The chain carries TRBV28 and TRBJ1-1; D gene uncertain. Germline loops: CDR1 MDHEN, CDR2 SYDVKM. The CDR3 totals 12 residues. V was pared by 8 bases and J by 2 bases, with 9 bases between. In DNA form, the CDR3 reads TGTGCCAGCCGCACCCTAAACACTGAAGCTTTCTTT. Protein: CASRTLNTEAFF.

Here the CDR3 reads CASSQDLPGGDNTGELFF. CDR3 DNA: TGCGCCAGCAGCCAAGATCTCCCGGGGGGCGATAACACCGGGGAGCTGTTTTTT. The chain is built from TRBV4-3 and TRBJ2-2; possibly TRBD2 for D (7 bases). The CDR3 runs 18 residues. CDR1 is LGHNA, CDR2 YSLEER, per germline. V gave up 0 bases and J gave up 2 bases, with 16 bases separating them.

In DNA form, the CDR3 reads TGTGCCAGCAATTCGGGTGGCAATCAGCCCCAGCATTTT. Its translation is CASNSGGNQPQHF. The rearrangement links TRBV28 to TRBJ1-5; D ambiguous. V was cut by 7 bases and J by 2 bases, with 9 bases left in between. This CDR3 is built from 13 residues. Looked up from germline, CDR1 is MDHEN and CDR2 is SYDVKM.

The chain joins TRBV6-5 to TRBJ2-4; TRBD2 might be the D (5 bases). The CDR3 sequence is 14 residues long. Germline assignment: CDR1 MNHEY and CDR2 SVGAGI. Trimming pared 6 bases from V and 0 bases from J, leaving 9 bases between. Here the CDR3 DNA reads TGTGCCAGCAGGAGGGATGTAGCCAAAAACATTCAGTACTTC. Residues: CASRRDVAKNIQYF.

V is TRBV25-1 and J is TRBJ2-2; 8 bases fit TRBD2. Germline V gene lookup returns CDR1 MGHDK and CDR2 SYGVNS. V lost 5 bases and J lost 5; bases outside the gene matches: 10. The CDR3 runs to 16 residues. CDR3 DNA: TGTGCCAGCAGTCCCACACTAGCGGTGGGTACCGGGGAGCTGTTTTTT. Protein sequence: CASSPTLAVGTGELFF.

The chain is built from TRBV27 and TRBJ2-3; D might be TRBD2 (6 bases). Germline loops: CDR1 MNHEY, CDR2 SMNVEV (reference sequence). The CDR3 consists of 18 residues. Trimming pared 3 bases from V and 5 bases from J, leaving 24 bases between. The DNA of the CDR3 is TGTGCCAGCAGTTTTGCCGGACGACTAGTCGGGGTTGGAGATACGCAGTATTTT. Residues: CASSFAGRLVGVGDTQYF.

The gene calls are TRBV4-3 and TRBJ1-2, with D hard to call. V was pared by 1 base and J by 7 bases, with 16 bases between. CDR3 length equals 15 residues. CDR1 is LGHNA, CDR2 YSLEER, per germline. DNA for the CDR3: TGCGCCAGCAGCCAAGGTCTAGCAGGAGGGAGTGGCTACACCTTC. Protein: CASSQGLAGGSGYTF.

This clone was seen once. The rearrangement links TRBV19 to TRBJ2-3, with 8 bases aligning to TRBD2. This CDR3 has 16 residues. After removal of 2 bases from V and 5 bases from J, the junction contained 9 bases not matched to a gene. From germline, CDR1 is LNHDA and CDR2 SQIVND (reference sequence). CDR3 DNA: TGTGCCAGTAGTATAACGAGCGGGAGCCCTTTAGATACGCAGTATTTT. Translated: CASSITSGSPLDTQYF.

The chain joins TRBV5-1 to TRBJ2-7, with a possible D match to TRBD1 (5 bases). Germline V gene sequence: CDR1 SGHRS, CDR2 YFSETQ. The V gene lost 4 bases and the J gene lost 6 bases, with 14 bases spanning the gap. This CDR3 is built from 13 residues. CDR3 protein: CASSESTAFEQYF. The CDR3 DNA follows: TGCGCCAGCAGCGAATCGACAGCCTTCGAGCAGTACTTC.

The V gene is TRBV12-3 or TRBV12-4, the J gene TRBJ1-3, with D unresolved. Trimming pared 3 bases from V and 9 bases from J, leaving 12 bases between. CDR3 length equals 13 residues. For the CDR3, the DNA is TGTGCCAGCAGTTTCGGGGTTGAGGGCACCATATATTTT. It specifies CASSFGVEGTIYF.

This clone came up a few times. The chain couples TRBV9 to TRBJ1-3, with TRBD1 identical over 7 bases. This CDR3 is built from 17 residues. The germline CDR1 and CDR2 sequences are SGDLS and YYNGEE. V dropped 0 bases and J dropped 4; count of bases not matched to a gene: 10. CDR3 in amino acids: CASSVGLGQTMGNTIYF. The CDR3 DNA sequence: TGTGCCAGCAGCGTAGGGTTGGGACAGACTATGGGAAACACCATATATTTT.

The genes are TRBV10-3 and TRBJ1-1; D is possibly TRBD1 (6 bases). V shed 4 bases and J shed 5 bases, with 14 bases lying between them. Germline V gives CDR1 ENHRY, CDR2 SYGVKD. The CDR3 loop spans 14 amino acids. The CDR3 sequence is CAISVGGGGTEAFF. CDR3 sequence (DNA): TGTGCCATCAGTGTGGGAGGGGGAGGAACTGAAGCTTTCTTT.

The chain recombines TRBV28 with TRBJ1-2; D is ambiguous. In germline, CDR1 is MDHEN, CDR2 SYDVKM. Trimming stripped 5 bases from V and 8 bases from J, with 12 bases between. The CDR3 is 12 residues long. The CDR3: CASSPQRGGYTF. CDR3 nucleotide sequence: TGTGCCAGCAGTCCCCAGCGAGGGGGCTACACCTTC.

As DNA, the CDR3 is TGCAGTGCTAGTTATTCCAGCGGGAGGGCCGGTGAGCAGTTCTTC. Residues: CSASYSSGRAGEQFF. The V call is TRBV20-1, the J call TRBJ2-1; 10 bases fit TRBD2. V lost 3 bases, J lost 9 bases, and 11 bases stayed unmatched. Germline-derived CDR1 and CDR2 are DFQATT and SNEGSKA (reference sequence). CDR3 length: 15 residues.

The genes are TRBV4-1 and TRBJ1-4; D gene unclear. Germline values: CDR1 MGHRA, CDR2 YSYEKL. V lost 4 bases to trimming and J lost 0 bases, with 15 bases between them. This CDR3 contains 17 residues. The DNA for the CDR3 is TGCGCCAGCAGCCGCCCAGGTCAGCCAGCAACTAATGAAAAACTGTTTTTT. Its translation: CASSRPGQPATNEKLFF.

CDR3: CASSQVVQGGSPLHF. CDR3 bases: TGTGCCAGCAGCCAAGTGGTCCAGGGCGGTTCACCCCTCCACTTT. This chain uses TRBV3-1 (or the pseudogene TRBV3-2) with TRBJ1-6, with D maybe TRBD1 (5 bases). CDR3 length: 15 amino acids. The germline V gene has CDR1 LGHDT and CDR2 YNNKEL (reference sequence). Trimming left V 1 base short and J 9 bases short, with 13 bases between.

This clone was counted between two and nine times. The chain employs TRBV7-6 and TRBJ2-7; D is undetermined. This CDR3 contains 15 residues. Germline CDR1 is SGHVS and CDR2 is FNYEAQ. Trimming cost V 3 bases and J 4 bases, with 16 bases left between them. The CDR3: CASSLVPADGYEQYF. The CDR3 nucleotides are TGTGCCAGCAGCTTGGTTCCGGCGGATGGATACGAGCAGTACTTC.

This chain's CDR3 is CASSLGLAGASYEQYF. As DNA, the CDR3 is TGCGCCAGCAGCCTTGGACTAGCGGGGGCGTCCTACGAGCAGTACTTC. V usage is TRBV4-3 and J usage is TRBJ2-7; 13 bases fit TRBD2. CDR3 length equals 16 residues. CDR1 LGHNA and CDR2 YSLEER come from the germline V gene. V dropped 4 bases and J dropped 1; count of bases not matched to a gene: 4.

The chain combines TRBV15 with TRBJ2-3; TRBD2 agrees at 8 bases. Germline CDR1 LNHNV, CDR2 YYDKDF (reference sequence). V shed 3 bases, J shed 0 bases, and the junction held 5 bases outside the gene matches. CDR3 length: 16 residues. This CDR3 is CATSSGSSGSTDTQYF. The CDR3 region has the DNA TGTGCCACCAGCAGCGGCTCTAGCGGGAGCACAGATACGCAGTATTTT. Complete variable domain (other parts from reference TRBV15 and TRBJ2-3): DAMVIQNPRYQVTQFGKPVTLSCSQTLNHNVMYWYQQKSSQAPKLLFHYYDKDFNNEADTPDNFQSRRPNTSFCFLDIRSPGLGDTAMYLCATSSGSSGSTDTQYFGPGTRLTVL.

The J gene is TRBJ2-1, the V gene TRBV5-3, with 13 bases aligning to TRBD2. TRBV5-3 is flagged as an ORF with uncertain function. The CDR3 is made up of 15 amino acids. V trimming: 5 bases; J trimming: 3 bases; junction bases outside the gene matches: 2. The CDR3 sequence is CARRRLAGGYNEQFF. CDR3 DNA sequence: TGTGCCAGAAGGCGACTAGCGGGAGGCTACAATGAGCAGTTCTTC.

The chain recombines TRBV7-3 with TRBJ2-3, with D possibly matching TRBD2 (6 bases). The CDR3 length is 15 residues. CDR1 is SGHTA, CDR2 FQGTGA, per germline. V was cut by 3 bases and J by 2 bases, with 12 bases left in between. The CDR3 is CASSLGGTDTDTQYF. For the CDR3, the DNA is TGTGCCAGCAGCTTGGGTGGGACTGACACAGATACGCAGTATTTT.

The chain recombines TRBV10-2 with TRBJ1-5; D might be TRBD1 (6 bases). Germline CDR1 reads WSHSY; CDR2 reads SAAADI. The CDR3 runs to 16 residues. The V end lost 8 bases, the J end lost 4 bases, and 21 bases lay between the germline ends. The CDR3 DNA reads as TGCGCCAGCTCGCTTCGGGCAGGGGTGGGAAATCAGCCCCAGCATTTT. It translates to CASSLRAGVGNQPQHF.

The gene calls are TRBV3-1 (or the pseudogene TRBV3-2) and TRBJ1-3; D unclear. Germline values: CDR1 LGHDT, CDR2 YNNKEL (reference sequence). The V and J ends lost 0 bases and 3 bases respectively, with 12 bases between them. CDR3 size: 16 residues. CDR3 sequence (DNA): TGTGCCAGCAGCCAAGATGGGCAGAACCTTGGAAACACCATATATTTT. Its protein product is CASSQDGQNLGNTIYF.

V is TRBV7-9 and J is TRBJ1-2; 8 nucleotides line up with TRBD1. In germline, CDR1 is SEHNR, CDR2 FQNEAQ (reference sequence). The CDR3 covers 14 residues. J was trimmed by 4 bases and V by 4 bases; bases with no gene match: 5. In DNA form, the CDR3 reads TGTGCCAGCAGCTACCAGGGGGCTGGCTATGGCTACACCTTC. Translated: CASSYQGAGYGYTF.

V is TRBV11-3 and J is TRBJ2-2; TRBD2 matches at 13 bases. V lost 5 bases and J lost 5; bases outside the gene matches: 5. CDR3 length: 16 amino acids. Germline-derived CDR1 and CDR2 are SGHNT and YENEEA. CDR3 sequence: CASSTGTSGTTGELFF. CDR3 coding DNA: TGTGCCAGCAGCACGGGGACTAGCGGGACAACCGGGGAGCTGTTTTTT.

The chain links TRBV5-4 to TRBJ2-7, with D perhaps matching TRBD2 (6 bases). The CDR3 extends over 16 amino acids. CDR1 SGHNT and CDR2 YYREEE come from the germline V gene (reference sequence). Between the trimmed V and J ends, which lost 4 bases and 7 bases, there was a span of 24 bases. In DNA, the CDR3 is TGTGCCAGCAGCCCGCCGAGATCTGTGGAGGGGTCGGAGCAGTACTTC. This translates into CASSPPRSVEGSEQYF.

This clone was counted a single time. This rearrangement joins TRBV30 to TRBJ1-1; D call uncertain. V lost 3 bases and J lost 5, with 13 bases in between. CDR3 length equals 13 residues. Germline lookup yields CDR1 GTSNPN and CDR2 SVGIG (reference sequence). CDR3: CAWRSEAETEAFF. DNA for the CDR3: TGTGCCTGGAGGTCGGAGGCGGAAACTGAAGCTTTCTTT.

This clone was recorded once. The chain combines TRBV6-5 with TRBJ1-2; 8 nucleotides line up with TRBD1. Trimming at V came to 6 bases and at J to 8 bases, leaving 8 bases not matched to a gene. The CDR3 covers 13 residues. From germline, CDR1 is MNHEY and CDR2 SVGAGI. CDR3 loop: CASRHDRGMGYTF. The CDR3 coding sequence is TGTGCCAGCAGGCATGACAGGGGTATGGGCTACACCTTC.

The genes are TRBV7-2 and TRBJ2-7; D gene ambiguous. The CDR3 consists of 15 residues. The ends were cut back, 3 bases at V and 0 bases at J, with 12 bases in the middle. CDR1 is SGHTA and CDR2 is FQGNSA in the germline V gene. This CDR3 reads CASSLTGGSSYEQYF. DNA of the CDR3: TGTGCCAGCAGCTTGACGGGTGGAAGCTCCTACGAGCAGTACTTC.

The gene calls are TRBV3-1 (or the pseudogene TRBV3-2) and TRBJ2-1; no clear D. This CDR3 has 11 amino acids. Germline values: CDR1 LGHDT, CDR2 YNNKEL (reference sequence). With 6 bases removed from V and 6 bases from J, the gap between germline ends came to 6 bases. The CDR3 loop is CASRHGNEQFF. The CDR3 DNA reads as TGTGCCAGCAGGCACGGCAATGAGCAGTTCTTC.

J is TRBJ1-5 and V is TRBV5-6; D perhaps matches TRBD1 (6 bases). The CDR3 consists of 16 residues. Germline V lookup: CDR1 SGHDT, CDR2 YYEEEE. Trimming took 0 bases from V and 1 from J, leaving 11 bases between them. In DNA, the CDR3 is TGTGCCAGCAGCTTGGGTGGGGGGGCAAGCAATCAGCCCCAGCATTTT. Its translation: CASSLGGGASNQPQHF.

The chain recombines TRBV30 with TRBJ2-2; TRBD2 matches 10 bases. The CDR3 covers 16 residues. Germline V gene data show CDR1 as GTSNPN and CDR2 as SVGIG (reference sequence). V was clipped by 3 bases and J by 0 bases; unmatched bases: 4. CDR3 loop: CAWRKGLASNTGELFF. The DNA of the CDR3 is TGTGCCTGGAGAAAGGGACTAGCGTCGAACACCGGGGAGCTGTTTTTT.